This T cell receptor (beta chain) was recorded in a study of CD8+CD57+ T cells in acquired aplastic anemia. Genomic DNA, serving as template, underwent TCR beta VDJ and CDR3 profiling. One entry per CDR3 protein, called by TCRdb with MiXCR from the reads. This sample carries roughly 250,000 distinct CDR3 sequences, around 46% of them seen once, and the ten largest clones take less than 9%. This clonotype was detected once. Its target is unknown. One end of the junction fails to match germline, which may point to a read error. The CDR3 has 15 residues. CDR1 SGHRS and CDR2 YFSETQ come from the germline V gene. Selection for sequencing was limited to patients who had shown CD8+CD57+ cell expansion by flow cytometry. Study outcomes and limitations: Overlapping CD8+ CDR3 repertoires of patients and controls contained approximately 29 shared sequences.

The clonotype originates from a human donor with aplastic anemia. V gene TRBV5-1 combines with J gene TRBJ1-1; a weak D match, TRBD1 (5 bases). Sequenced material: sorted CD4+, CD8+, or CD8+CD57+ T cells (not recorded which) from PBMCs. The CDR3 nucleotides are TGTGCCAGCAGCTTGGAGGGGAGGATGAACACTGAAGCTTTCTTT. The encoded protein is CASSLEGRMNTEAFF.